A single sample is the source of the 3 T cell receptor beta chains below, sequenced in a study of molecular identifiers for immune sequencing clone quantification. TCRdb independently ran MiXCR on the PCR reads; one entry per CDR3 protein. The table shows about 640,000 distinct CDR3 sequences, with approximately 20% occurring only once. The sample consisted of naive CD8+ T cells from blood, with Jurkat cell RNA spiked in. Sample subset: FACS-sorted CD8+CD4-CCR7+CD45RA+ naive T cells. Receptors originate from a human donor in good health. Some libraries in this study had Jurkat cell RNA spiked in.

At least ten counts were recorded for this clonotype. This chain uses TRBV20-1 with TRBJ2-1; 12 positions agree with TRBD2. The CDR3 covers 11 residues. The junction had 7 bases not matched to a gene; V was cut back by 6 bases and J by 16 bases. CDR1 and CDR2 (germline): DFQATT, SNEGSKA (reference sequence). The CDR3: CSAPTSGSSFF. CDR3 nucleotide sequence: TGCAGTGCACCGACTAGCGGGAGCTCATTCTTC.

Worth noting for this clonotype: A junction end diverges from the germline sequence, so it may reflect a read error. The chain has TRBV6-6 and TRBJ1-1; D is unclear. Germline V CDR1 and CDR2: MNHNY, SVGAGI (reference sequence). The CDR3 length is 12 residues. This CDR3 reads CASGYSGIEAFF. DNA of the CDR3: TGTGCCAGCGGTTACAGCGGGATCGAAGCTTTCTTT.

This clonotype was seen many times. V usage is TRBV14 and J usage is TRBJ1-1, with TRBD1 as a possible D gene (5 bases). Germline CDR1 is SGHDN and CDR2 is FVKESK. This CDR3 has 15 residues. Trimming took 3 bases from V and 5 from J, leaving 16 bases between them. CDR3: CASSQVRSPGTEAFF. The CDR3 DNA is TGTGCCAGCAGCCAGGTCAGGTCCCCAGGGACTGAAGCTTTCTTT. The whole variable domain, filled in from reference TRBV14 and TRBJ1-1, reads EAGVTQFPSHSVIEKGQTVTLRCDPISGHDNLYWYRRVMGKEIKFLLHFVKESKQDESGMPNNRFLAERTGGTYSTLKVQPAELEDSGVYFCASSQVRSPGTEAFFGQGTRLTVV.